The T cell receptor (beta chain) under discussion was sequenced for a study of blood T cell repertoires in COVID-19. About the study: Some COVID-19 samples were acute and others convalescent; all came from the United States, Italy and Spain.

The assay was immunoSEQ multiplex PCR, and TCRdb's table has in-frame clones only and misses some. The sample includes about 44,000 clones, around three quarters seen only once; the top ten take around 60%. This clonotype was obtained from an elderly man with acute or convalescent COVID-19. Sequenced: peripheral blood.

CDR3 DNA: TGCGCCAGCAGCTTGGGGACTAGCGGGATCTACGAGCAGTACTTC. Protein: CASSLGTSGIYEQYF. The V gene is TRBV5-1, the J gene TRBJ2-7; 12 positions match TRBD2. The CDR3 has 15 amino acids. Losses at the gene ends were 0 bases for V and 3 bases for J; bases not matched to a gene: 1. Germline V lookup: CDR1 SGHRS, CDR2 YFSETQ.